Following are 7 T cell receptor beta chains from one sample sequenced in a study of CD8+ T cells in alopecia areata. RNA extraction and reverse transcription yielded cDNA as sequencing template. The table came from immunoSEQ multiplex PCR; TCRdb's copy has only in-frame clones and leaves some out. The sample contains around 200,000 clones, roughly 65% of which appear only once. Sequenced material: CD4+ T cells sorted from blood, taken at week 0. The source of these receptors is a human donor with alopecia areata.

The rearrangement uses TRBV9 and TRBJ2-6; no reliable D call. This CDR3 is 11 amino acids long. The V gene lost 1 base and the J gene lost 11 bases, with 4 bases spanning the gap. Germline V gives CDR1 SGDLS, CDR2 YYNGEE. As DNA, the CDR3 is TGTGCCAGCAGCGTAACCGACGTCCTGACTTTC. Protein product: CASSVTDVLTF.

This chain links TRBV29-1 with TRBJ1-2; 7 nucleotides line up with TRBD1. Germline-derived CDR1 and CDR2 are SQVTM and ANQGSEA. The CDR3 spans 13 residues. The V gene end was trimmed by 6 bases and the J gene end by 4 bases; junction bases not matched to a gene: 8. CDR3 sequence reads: CSVYRGTFYGYTF. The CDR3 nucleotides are TGCAGCGTGTACAGGGGAACATTCTATGGCTACACCTTC.

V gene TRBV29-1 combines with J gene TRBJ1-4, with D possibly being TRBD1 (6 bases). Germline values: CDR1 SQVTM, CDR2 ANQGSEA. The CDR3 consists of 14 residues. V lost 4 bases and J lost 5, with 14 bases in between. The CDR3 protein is CSVASSGQNEKLFF. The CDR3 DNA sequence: TGCAGCGTTGCAAGCTCAGGACAGAATGAAAAACTGTTTTTT.

The CDR3 is CAWNRESNQPQHF. CDR3 nucleotide sequence: TGTGCCTGGAATCGGGAAAGCAATCAGCCCCAGCATTTT. The rearrangement joins TRBV30 to TRBJ1-5, with unresolved D. Trimming stripped 4 bases from V and 1 base from J, with 8 bases between. CDR1 GTSNPN and CDR2 SVGIG come from the germline V gene (reference sequence). The CDR3 totals 13 residues. Full variable domain (missing parts from reference TRBV30 and TRBJ1-5): SQTIHQWPATLVQPVGSPLSLECTVEGTSNPNLYWYRQAAGRGLQLLFYSVGIGQISSEVPQNLSASRPQDRQFILSSKKLLLSDSGFYLCAWNRESNQPQHFGDGTRLSIL.

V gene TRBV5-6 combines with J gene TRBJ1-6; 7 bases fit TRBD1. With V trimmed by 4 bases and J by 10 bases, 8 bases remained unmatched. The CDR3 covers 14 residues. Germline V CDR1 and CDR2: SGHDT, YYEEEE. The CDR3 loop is CASSLRQGNSPLHF. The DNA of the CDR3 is TGTGCCAGCAGCCTTCGACAGGGTAACTCACCCCTCCACTTT. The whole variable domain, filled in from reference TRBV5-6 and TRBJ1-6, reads DAGVTQSPTHLIKTRGQQVTLRCSPKSGHDTVSWYQQALGQGPQFIFQYYEEEERQRGNFPDRFSGHQFPNYSSELNVNALLLGDSALYLCASSLRQGNSPLHFGNGTRLTVT.

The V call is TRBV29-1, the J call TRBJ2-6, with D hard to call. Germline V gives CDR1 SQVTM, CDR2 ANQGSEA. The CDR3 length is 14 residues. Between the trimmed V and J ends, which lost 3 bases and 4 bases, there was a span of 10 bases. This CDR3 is CSVESQAGANVLTF. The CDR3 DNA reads TGCAGCGTTGAGAGTCAAGCGGGGGCCAACGTCCTGACTTTC.

CDR3 nucleotide sequence: TGTGCCTGGAGTGTGAGAAAGAATGAGCAGTTCTTC. Residues: CAWSVRKNEQFF. The chain joins TRBV30 to TRBJ2-1; D ambiguous. The CDR3 contains 12 residues. The V gene's germline CDR1 is GTSNPN and CDR2 SVGIG (reference sequence). Deletions cut 0 bases from V and 7 bases from J, with 7 bases between.